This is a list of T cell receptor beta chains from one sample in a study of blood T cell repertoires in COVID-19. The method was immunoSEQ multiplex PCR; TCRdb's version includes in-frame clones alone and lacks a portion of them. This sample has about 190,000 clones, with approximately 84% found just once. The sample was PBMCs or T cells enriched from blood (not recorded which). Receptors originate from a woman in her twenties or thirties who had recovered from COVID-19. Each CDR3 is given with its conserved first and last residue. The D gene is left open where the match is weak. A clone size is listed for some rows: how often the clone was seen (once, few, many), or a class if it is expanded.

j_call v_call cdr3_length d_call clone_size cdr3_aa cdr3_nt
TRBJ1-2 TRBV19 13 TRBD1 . CASSTYRGGGYTF TGTGCCAGTAGCACCTACAGGGGAGGAGGCTACACCTTC
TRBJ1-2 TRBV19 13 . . CASSIRGNYGYTF TGTGCCAGTAGTATACGGGGGAACTATGGCTACACCTTC
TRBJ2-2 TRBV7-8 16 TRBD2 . CASSPHGGTRAGELFF TGTGCCAGCAGCCCCCATGGGGGGACTAGGGCCGGGGAGCTGTTTTTT
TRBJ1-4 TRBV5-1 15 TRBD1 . CASRFPSGQNEKLFF TGCGCCAGCAGGTTTCCGTCGGGACAGAATGAAAAACTGTTTTTT
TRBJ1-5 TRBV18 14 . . CASSPGDRYQPQHF TGTGCCAGCTCACCAGGAGACAGATATCAGCCCCAGCATTTT
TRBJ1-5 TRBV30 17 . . CAWSGLTALVGNQPQHF TGTGCCTGGAGTGGTCTGACAGCTTTAGTGGGCAATCAGCCCCAGCATTTT
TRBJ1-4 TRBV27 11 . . CASSLGSVVYF TGTGCCAGCAGTTTAGGTTCGGTAGTATATTTT
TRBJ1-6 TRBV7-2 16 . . CASSSQPGGNASPLHF TGTGCCAGCAGTTCTCAACCCGGGGGGAACGCGTCACCCCTCCACTTT
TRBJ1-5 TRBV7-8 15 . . CASSPRGPRNQPQHF TGTGCCAGCAGCCCCAGGGGCCCCAGAAATCAGCCCCAGCATTTT
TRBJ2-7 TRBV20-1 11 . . CSALLPPEQYF TGCAGTGCACTTCTACCCCCCGAGCAGTACTTC
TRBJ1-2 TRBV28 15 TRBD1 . CASSAGTGDFLGYTF TGTGCCAGCAGCGCCGGGACAGGGGATTTCTTGGGCTACACCTTC
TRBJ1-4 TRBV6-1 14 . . CASSEVGGNEKLFF TGTGCCAGCAGTGAAGTCGGAGGTAATGAAAAACTGTTTTTT
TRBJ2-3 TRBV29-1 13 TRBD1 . CSVTGDNTDTQYF TGCAGCGTGACAGGGGACAACACAGATACGCAGTATTTT
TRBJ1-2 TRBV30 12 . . CAWSGANYGYTF TGTGCCTGGAGTGGGGCAAACTATGGCTACACCTTC
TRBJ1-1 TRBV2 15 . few CASSEVPGRDTEAFF TGTGCCAGCAGTGAAGTGCCAGGGAGGGACACTGAAGCTTTCTTT
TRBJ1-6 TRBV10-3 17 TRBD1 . CAISPAQGQGNNSPLHF TGTGCCATCAGCCCCGCACAGGGACAGGGAAATAATTCACCCCTCCACTTT
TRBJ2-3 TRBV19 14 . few CASTVVGATDTQYF TGTGCCAGTACCGTAGTGGGAGCCACAGATACGCAGTATTTT
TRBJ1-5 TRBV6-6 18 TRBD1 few CASSPFGQGAMGNQPQHF TGTGCCAGCAGTCCTTTCGGACAGGGGGCGATGGGCAATCAGCCCCAGCATTTT
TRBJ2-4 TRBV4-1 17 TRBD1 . CASSQDNFAGTGDIQYF TGCGCCAGCAGCCAAGATAATTTTGCAGGGACAGGAGACATTCAGTACTTC
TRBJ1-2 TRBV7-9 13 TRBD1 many CASSRGQNYGYTF TGTGCCAGCAGCAGGGGACAGAACTATGGCTACACCTTC
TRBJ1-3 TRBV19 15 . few CASSFVRDSGNTIYF TGTGCCAGCTCTTTTGTGAGGGACTCTGGAAACACCATATATTTT
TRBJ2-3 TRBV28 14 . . CASSLGLHTDTQYF TGTGCCAGCAGTTTGGGACTGCACACAGATACGCAGTATTTT
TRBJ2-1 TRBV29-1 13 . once CSVAQGSYNEQFF TGCAGCGTTGCCCAGGGCTCCTACAATGAGCAGTTCTTC
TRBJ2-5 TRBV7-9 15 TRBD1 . CASSEVRTGGETQYF TGTGCCAGCAGCGAAGTGCGGACAGGGGGTGAGACCCAGTACTTC
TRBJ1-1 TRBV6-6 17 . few CASSPSFQAPANTEAFF TGTGCCAGCAGTCCAAGCTTCCAAGCCCCCGCGAACACTGAAGCTTTCTTT
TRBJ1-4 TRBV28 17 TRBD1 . CASSFQQGGQGREKLFF TGTGCCAGCAGCTTTCAGCAAGGGGGACAGGGGCGTGAAAAACTGTTTTTT
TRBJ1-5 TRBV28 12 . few CASGQLSGPQHF TGTGCCAGCGGCCAACTCTCAGGGCCCCAGCATTTT
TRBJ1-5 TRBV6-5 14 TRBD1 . CASAGTGQNQPQHF TGTGCCAGCGCAGGGACAGGTCAAAATCAGCCCCAGCATTTT
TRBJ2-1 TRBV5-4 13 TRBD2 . CASSLAGGNEQFF TGTGCCAGCAGCTTGGCGGGAGGCAATGAGCAGTTCTTC
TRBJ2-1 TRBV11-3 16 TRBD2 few CASSLVGTSSYNEQFF TGTGCCAGCAGCTTAGTCGGGACTAGCTCCTACAATGAGCAGTTCTTC
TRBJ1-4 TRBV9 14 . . CASSVAQINEKLFF TGTGCCAGCAGCGTAGCACAGATTAATGAAAAACTGTTTTTT
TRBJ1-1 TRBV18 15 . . CASSPSQGLKTEAFF TGTGCCAGCTCACCCTCCCAGGGGCTGAAAACTGAAGCTTTCTTT
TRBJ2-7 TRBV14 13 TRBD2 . CASSLREGYEQYF TGTGCCAGCAGCCTGAGGGAGGGCTACGAGCAGTACTTC
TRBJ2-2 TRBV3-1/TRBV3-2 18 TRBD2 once CASSQEGLAGENTGELFF TGTGCCAGCAGCCAAGAAGGACTAGCGGGGGAGAACACCGGGGAGCTGTTTTTT
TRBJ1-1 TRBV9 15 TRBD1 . CASSVLQSGGNEAFF TGTGCCAGCAGCGTACTCCAGTCAGGGGGCAATGAAGCTTTCTTT
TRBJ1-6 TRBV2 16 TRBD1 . CASSVGPTGAGSPLHF TGTGCCAGCAGTGTGGGACCCACAGGGGCGGGCTCACCCCTCCACTTT
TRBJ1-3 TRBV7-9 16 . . CASSVLIGGTGNTIYF TGTGCCAGCAGCGTTTTAATAGGCGGGACTGGAAACACCATATATTTT
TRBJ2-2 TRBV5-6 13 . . CASSFHNTGELFF TGTGCCAGCAGCTTCCATAACACCGGGGAGCTGTTTTTT
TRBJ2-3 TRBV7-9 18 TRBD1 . CASSPKGSGRGQTDTQYF TGTGCCAGCAGCCCGAAAGGGTCGGGAAGGGGGCAAACAGATACGCAGTATTTT
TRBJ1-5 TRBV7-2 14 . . CASSLAAGSRPQHF TGTGCCAGCAGCTTAGCGGCGGGGAGTCGGCCCCAGCATTTT
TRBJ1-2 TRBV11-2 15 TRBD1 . CASSHGTGKSDGYTF TGTGCCAGCAGCCATGGGACAGGGAAATCCGATGGCTACACCTTC
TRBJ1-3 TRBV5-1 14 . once CASSLGGAGNTIYF TGCGCCAGCAGCTTGGGGGGAGCTGGAAACACCATATATTTT
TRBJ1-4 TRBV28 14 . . CASLQGGSNEKLFF TGTGCCAGTCTACAAGGGGGATCTAATGAAAAACTGTTTTTT
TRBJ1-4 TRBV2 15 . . CASSVGWGGGEKLFF TGTGCCAGCAGTGTTGGTTGGGGAGGAGGGGAAAAACTGTTTTTT
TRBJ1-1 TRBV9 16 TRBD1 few CASSGAGTGTGTEAFF TGTGCCAGCAGCGGAGCCGGGACAGGGACGGGCACTGAAGCTTTCTTT
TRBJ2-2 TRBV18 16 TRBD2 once CASSPLLAGEHGELFF TGTGCCAGCTCACCACTTCTAGCGGGAGAGCACGGGGAGCTGTTTTTT
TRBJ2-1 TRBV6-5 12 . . CASSYGPQQQFF TGTGCCAGCAGTTACGGGCCCCAGCAGCAGTTCTTC
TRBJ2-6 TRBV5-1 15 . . CASSFGSSGANVLTF TGCGCCAGCAGCTTCGGGTCCTCTGGGGCCAACGTCCTGACTTTC
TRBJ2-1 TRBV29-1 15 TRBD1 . CSVSGDRASYNEQFF TGCAGCGTTTCAGGGGACAGGGCTTCCTACAATGAGCAGTTCTTC
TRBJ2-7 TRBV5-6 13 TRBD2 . CASSTGTSGEQYF TGTGCCAGCAGCACCGGGACTAGCGGCGAGCAGTACTTC
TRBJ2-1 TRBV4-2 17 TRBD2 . CASSQEPSGGANNEQFF TGTGCCAGCAGCCAAGAACCCAGCGGGGGGGCGAACAATGAGCAGTTCTTC
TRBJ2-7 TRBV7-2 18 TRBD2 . CASSPSGTSGLSSYEQYF TGTGCCAGCAGCCCATCTGGGACTAGCGGCCTCAGCTCCTACGAGCAGTACTTC
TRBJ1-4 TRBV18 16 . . CASSARGLATNEKLFF TGTGCCAGCTCGGCAAGGGGACTTGCAACTAATGAAAAACTGTTTTTT
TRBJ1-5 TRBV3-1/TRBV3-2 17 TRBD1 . CASSQTGQGTPGRAQHF TGTGCCAGCAGCCAAACCGGACAGGGGACCCCTGGGCGAGCCCAGCATTTT
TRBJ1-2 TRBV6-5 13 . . CASSPKLLYGYTF TGTGCCAGCTCTCCCAAACTCCTCTATGGCTACACCTTC
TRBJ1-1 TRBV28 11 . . CASRHRGAAFF TGTGCCAGCAGGCACCGGGGGGCAGCTTTCTTT
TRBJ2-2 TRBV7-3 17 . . CASSSQVGALNTGELFF TGTGCCAGCAGCTCCCAAGTGGGGGCCCTTAACACCGGGGAGCTGTTTTTT